Shown below are 9 T cell receptor beta chains from a single sample sequenced in a study of Ad26.COV2.S vaccination and SARS-CoV-2 variants. Treatment given: about 20 received Ad26.COV2.S at low or high dose, single or two shots; 5 received placebo; per-sample allocation not given. Sample collection was performed on day 63 after the first vaccine or placebo injection. Clones were read by immunoSEQ multiplex PCR, and TCRdb kept only the in-frame ones, dropping some. The table has about 330,000 clones, 75% to 90% seen once. Material: peripheral blood, obtained in a trial of Ad26.COV2.S vaccine versus placebo. These receptors all stem from a person aged 18 to 59 who received the Ad26.COV2.S COVID-19 vaccine or a placebo.

This chain uses TRBV7-2 with TRBJ1-4, with D possibly being TRBD1 (6 bases). V was pared by 3 bases and J by 4 bases, with 18 bases between. CDR1 is SGHTA and CDR2 is FQGNSA in the germline V gene. The CDR3 length is 17 residues. CDR3 nucleotide sequence: TGTGCCAGCAGCTTGGACACAGGGTATTTCGGTAATGAAAAACTGTTTTTT. It translates to CASSLDTGYFGNEKLFF.

The chain joins TRBV19 to TRBJ1-2; TRBD1 matches 8 bases. The V gene end was trimmed by 3 bases and the J gene end by 4 bases; junction bases not matched to a gene: 7. This CDR3 has 15 amino acids. Looked up from germline, CDR1 is LNHDA and CDR2 is SQIVND (reference sequence). The chain's CDR3 is CASSIGQGGTYGYTF. The CDR3 nucleotides are TGTGCCAGTAGTATCGGACAGGGAGGGACCTATGGCTACACCTTC.

The chain recombines TRBV2 with TRBJ1-4; D unresolved. The CDR3 covers 14 residues. Trimming pared 5 bases from V and 8 bases from J, leaving 15 bases between. Germline-derived CDR1 and CDR2 are SNHLY and FYNNEI. The CDR3 DNA follows: TGTGCCAGCAGTAGTGAGGGTTTATCGGAAAAACTGTTTTTT. Translating it yields CASSSEGLSEKLFF.

The chain links TRBV27 to TRBJ1-2; 7 bases line up with TRBD1. This CDR3 has 14 residues. The germline V gene has CDR1 MNHEY and CDR2 SMNVEV (reference sequence). The V gene end was trimmed by 6 bases and the J gene end by 1 base; junction bases not matched to a gene: 5. This CDR3 reads CASRFRQGNYGYTF. CDR3 DNA: TGTGCCAGCAGATTTAGACAGGGTAACTATGGCTACACCTTC.

The genes are TRBV7-2 and TRBJ2-7; 7 bases match TRBD1. V was pared by 5 bases and J by 3 bases, with 7 bases of the junction left unmatched. The CDR3 contains 14 residues. CDR1 and CDR2 from the germline V gene are SGHTA and FQGNSA. The CDR3 region is CASSEGTANYEQYF. CDR3 DNA sequence: TGTGCCAGCAGCGAAGGGACAGCAAACTACGAGCAGTACTTC.

This chain's CDR3 is CASSLEVGGETQYF. CDR3 DNA: TGCGCCAGCAGCCTCGAGGTGGGGGGAGAGACCCAGTACTTC. This rearrangement joins TRBV5-1 to TRBJ2-5; possibly TRBD2 for D (6 bases). Deletions cut 4 bases from V and 4 bases from J, with 14 bases between. Germline assignment: CDR1 SGHRS and CDR2 YFSETQ. The CDR3 has 14 amino acids.

The chain has TRBV7-3 and TRBJ2-1, with TRBD2 matching over 7 bases. The CDR3 loop spans 14 amino acids. The trim removed 9 bases at V and 0 bases at J, leaving 5 bases unmatched. Germline CDR1 is SGHTA and CDR2 is FQGTGA. The CDR3 bases are TGTGCCAGTGGGCGGGAGAACTCCTACAATGAGCAGTTCTTC. The encoded protein is CASGRENSYNEQFF. The variable domain in full, with the rest retrieved from reference TRBV7-3 and TRBJ2-1, is GAGVSQTPSNKVTEKGKYVELRCDPISGHTALYWYRQSLGQGPEFLIYFQGTGAADDSGLPNDRFFAVRPEGSVSTLKIQRTERGDSAVYLCASGRENSYNEQFFGPGTRLTVL.

The chain couples TRBV4-3 to TRBJ2-2, with 9 nucleotides matching TRBD2. The CDR3 length is 18 residues. Germline CDR1 and CDR2: LGHNA and YSLEER. V gave up 0 bases and J gave up 6 bases; unmatched junction bases: 11. In DNA form, the CDR3 reads TGCGCCAGCAGCCAAGACTTAGGGCTAGCGGGATCGGCCGGGGAGCTGTTTTTT. Amino acids: CASSQDLGLAGSAGELFF.

The chain has TRBV14 and TRBJ1-1; a weak D match, TRBD1 (5 bases). This CDR3 is 15 amino acids long. The V and J ends lost 4 bases and 1 base respectively, with 13 bases between them. Germline values: CDR1 SGHDN, CDR2 FVKESK. CDR3 amino acids: CASSPRVNSNTEAFF. CDR3 bases: TGTGCCAGCAGCCCCAGGGTCAACTCGAACACTGAAGCTTTCTTT.